This T cell receptor (beta chain) is drawn from a study of monozygotic twins with cystic fibrosis. Profiled with immunoSEQ multiplex PCR; TCRdb holds only in-frame clones, not every one. This sample has roughly 20,000 clones, with about 90% found just once. Germline V gene lookup returns CDR1 GTSNPN and CDR2 SVGIG (reference sequence). Trimming left V 0 bases short and J 7 bases short, with 12 bases between. The CDR3 extends over 13 amino acids. This clone has more than one count but fewer than ten. The source of this sequence is a girl aged 2-10 years with cystic fibrosis. Sequenced: blood. The V call is TRBV30, the J call TRBJ1-1; no definite D call. The CDR3 bases are TGTGCCTGGAGTGTAAATGAGGGAAGTGAAGCTTTCTTT. It encodes CAWSVNEGSEAFF.